This entry describes one T cell receptor (beta chain). Its specificity is not known. The sample originates from a study of shared clonotypes between healthy human individuals. Germline CDR1 is MNHNS and CDR2 is SASEGT. V gave up 4 bases and J gave up 7 bases, with 14 bases separating them. The CDR3 contains 15 residues. Regarding the study as a whole: Unshared clonotypes carried lower generation probabilities than those common to all four donors. The naive CD4 repertoires of a few donors were compared, and roughly 5.1% of clonotypes were shared.

The data were produced by immunoSEQ multiplex PCR, yet TCRdb's version contains in-frame clones alone and is incomplete. The data hold about a million clones, with 70% to 85% observed a single time. Negatively enriched CD4+ T cells were divided by CD45RA into naive and memory. The rearrangement links TRBV6-1 to TRBJ1-6; D might be TRBD1 (5 bases). The receptor comes from a man aged 18 to 35 in good health. The source material was memory CD4+ T cells sorted from blood. As for subset: CD45RA-negative fraction. The CDR3 DNA reads TGTGCCAGCAGTGCAACGGGGGGTCGAAATTCACCCCTCCACTTT. This translates into CASSATGGRNSPLHF.